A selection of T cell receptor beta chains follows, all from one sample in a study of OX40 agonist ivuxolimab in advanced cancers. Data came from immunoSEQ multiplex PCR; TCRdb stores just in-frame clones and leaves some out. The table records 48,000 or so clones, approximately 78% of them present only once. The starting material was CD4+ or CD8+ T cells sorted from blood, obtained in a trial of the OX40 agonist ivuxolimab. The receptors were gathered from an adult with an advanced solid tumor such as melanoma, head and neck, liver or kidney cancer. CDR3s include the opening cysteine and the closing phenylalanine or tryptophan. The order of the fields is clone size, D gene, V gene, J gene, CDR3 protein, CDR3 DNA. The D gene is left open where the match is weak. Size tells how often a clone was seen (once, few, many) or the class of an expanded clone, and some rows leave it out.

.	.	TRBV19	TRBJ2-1	CASSRDTNYNEQFF	TGTGCCAGTAGCCGGGACACCAACTACAATGAGCAGTTCTTC
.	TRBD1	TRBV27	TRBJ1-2	CASSLGQGNGYTF	TGTGCCAGCAGTTTAGGACAGGGAAATGGCTACACCTTC
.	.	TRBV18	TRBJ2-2	CASSLGRGEGELFF	TGTGCCAGCTCACTAGGACGGGGTGAAGGGGAGCTGTTTTTT
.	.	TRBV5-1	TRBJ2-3	CASVGPDTQYF	TGCGCCAGCGTAGGACCGGATACGCAGTATTTT
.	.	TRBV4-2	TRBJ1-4	CASSQNPGPATNEKLFF	TGTGCCAGCAGCCAAAATCCGGGACCTGCAACTAATGAAAAACTGTTTTTT
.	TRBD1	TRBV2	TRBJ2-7	CASSATGAGEQYF	TGTGCCAGCAGTGCTACAGGGGCTGGCGAGCAGTACTTC
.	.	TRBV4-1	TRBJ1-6	CASSYHRAPTDSPLHF	TGCGCCAGCAGTTACCATCGGGCACCTACGGATTCACCCCTCCACTTT
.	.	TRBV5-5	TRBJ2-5	CASSRPTGLRETQYF	TGTGCCAGCAGCCGACCAACAGGCCTTCGGGAGACCCAGTACTTC
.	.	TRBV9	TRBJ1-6	CASSVGGTSWLNSPLHF	TGTGCCAGCAGCGTAGGTGGGACATCCTGGTTGAATTCACCCCTCCACTTT
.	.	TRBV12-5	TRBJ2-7	CASGPWDLYEQYF	TGTGCTAGTGGTCCGTGGGACCTCTACGAGCAGTACTTC
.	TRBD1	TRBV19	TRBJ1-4	CASENQGATNEKLFF	TGTGCCAGTGAGAACCAGGGGGCAACTAATGAAAAACTGTTTTTT
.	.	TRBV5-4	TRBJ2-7	CASRAGQSDEQYF	TGTGCCAGCAGGGCGGGGCAGAGCGACGAGCAGTACTTC
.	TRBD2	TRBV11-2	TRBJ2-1	CASSFSGRAPYNEQFF	TGTGCCAGCAGCTTTAGCGGGAGGGCCCCCTACAATGAGCAGTTCTTC
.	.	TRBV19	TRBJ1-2	CASSYILGGYTF	TGTGCCAGTTCGTATATTCTGGGCGGCTACACCTTC
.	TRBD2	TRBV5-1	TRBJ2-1	CASSRLGSGSGNEQFF	TGCGCCAGCAGCCGTCTCGGTAGCGGGAGCGGCAATGAGCAGTTCTTC
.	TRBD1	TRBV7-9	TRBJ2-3	CASSPAGGGTDTQYF	TGTGCCAGCAGCCCAGCAGGGGGCGGCACAGATACGCAGTATTTT
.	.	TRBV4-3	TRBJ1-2	CASSQDYLSAANYGYTF	TGCGCCAGCAGCCAAGATTATCTGTCAGCTGCTAACTATGGCTACACCTTC
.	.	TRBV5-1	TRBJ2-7	CASSLGQDAHEQYF	TGCGCCAGCAGCTTGGGACAGGATGCCCACGAGCAGTACTTC
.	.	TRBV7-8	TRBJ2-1	CASSLESIARRYNEQFF	TGTGCCAGCAGCTTAGAGTCCATAGCGAGGAGATACAATGAGCAGTTCTTC
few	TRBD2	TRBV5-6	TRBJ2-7	CASSPAGLASYEQYF	TGTGCCAGCAGCCCTGCGGGACTAGCCTCCTACGAGCAGTACTTC
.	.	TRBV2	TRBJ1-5	CASSDLRDQPQHF	TGTGCCAGCAGTGATTTGCGGGATCAGCCCCAGCATTTT
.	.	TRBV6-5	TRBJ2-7	CASSYSTGGVYEQYF	TGTGCCAGCAGTTACTCGACAGGAGGTGTGTACGAGCAGTACTTC